The next 32 T cell receptor beta chains were all read from a single sample in a study of shared clonotypes between healthy human individuals. Produced via immunoSEQ multiplex PCR; TCRdb's table is partial and in-frame only. The table includes about 560,000 clones, around 81% detected once. The specimen sequenced was PBMCs. These receptors were collected from a woman in her 40s in good health. Some clones in this sample may be carry-over from other donors' samples.

The CDR3 here is CASSLGTGGFEKLFF. CDR3 DNA: TGTGCCAGCAGCTTAGGGACAGGGGGTTTTGAAAAACTGTTTTTT. The chain has TRBV7-2 and TRBJ1-4, with 10 bases lining up with TRBD1. The CDR3 totals 15 residues. Germline CDR1 SGHTA, CDR2 FQGNSA. Trimming cost V 1 base and J 7 bases; bases outside gene matches: 3. The full variable domain, in which reference TRBV7-2 and TRBJ1-4 provide the parts outside the CDR3, is GAGVSQSPSNKVTEKGKDVELRCDPISGHTALYWYRQSLGQGLEFLIYFQGNSAPDKSGLPSDRFSAERTGGSVSTLTIQRTQQEDSAVYLCASSLGTGGFEKLFFGSGTQLSVL.

The rearrangement uses TRBV28 and TRBJ1-5; the D is unclear. CDR3 length: 15 amino acids. Trimming took off 8 bases at V and 1 base at J, with 15 bases between the two ends. The germline gives CDR1 MDHEN, CDR2 SYDVKM. The CDR3 nucleotides read TGTGCCAGCCGTCAGGTTCGGCGCAGCAATCAGCCCCAGCATTTT. Translating gives CASRQVRRSNQPQHF.

The chain links TRBV27 to TRBJ2-3, with 7 bases aligning to TRBD2. J lost 2 bases, V lost 5 bases, and 25 bases had no gene match. Germline-derived CDR1 and CDR2 are MNHEY and SMNVEV (reference sequence). This CDR3 comprises 21 residues. The CDR3 nucleotides read TGTGCCAGCAGTCCAAACCCCCCAGCGGGGCCGATTGCATTGAACACAGATACGCAGTATTTT. Amino acid sequence: CASSPNPPAGPIALNTDTQYF.

The CDR3 nucleotides are TGTGCCAGTAGTACTGGACAGGGGACCATGGCCGGCTACACCTTC. This sequence encodes CASSTGQGTMAGYTF. The chain recombines TRBV19 with TRBJ1-2; 9 positions agree with TRBD1. V dropped 4 bases and J dropped 8; count of bases not matched to a gene: 11. The CDR3 runs to 15 residues. Looked up from germline, CDR1 is LNHDA and CDR2 is SQIVND (reference sequence).

In its sample, this clone was seen a few times. The gene calls are TRBV5-1 and TRBJ2-7; 8 bases fit TRBD1. Germline CDR1 and CDR2: SGHRS and YFSETQ. J was trimmed by 7 bases and V by 0 bases; bases with no gene match: 3. The CDR3 spans 13 residues. CDR3 residues: CASSLGQGTEQYF. The CDR3 DNA follows: TGCGCCAGCAGCTTGGGACAGGGGACTGAGCAGTACTTC.

This clone occurred a few times. V and J are TRBV9 and TRBJ2-2; D not certain. This CDR3 spans 14 amino acids. The germline V gene encodes CDR1 SGDLS and CDR2 YYNGEE. Trimming removed 6 bases from V and 4 bases from J, with 13 bases in between. The CDR3 sequence: CASNKRLSTGELFF. CDR3 sequence (DNA): TGTGCCAGCAACAAACGGTTGAGCACCGGGGAGCTGTTTTTT.

The chain employs TRBV7-3 and TRBJ2-1; the D gene is possibly TRBD2 (5 bases). The V gene's germline CDR1 is SGHTA and CDR2 FQGTGA. The CDR3 covers 16 residues. V dropped 1 base and J dropped 4 bases, with 14 bases sitting between them. CDR3 sequence: CASSLIASGAYNEQFF. CDR3 bases: TGTGCCAGCAGCTTAATCGCCAGCGGAGCTTACAATGAGCAGTTCTTC. The whole variable domain, remainder taken from reference TRBV7-3 and TRBJ2-1, is GAGVSQTPSNKVTEKGKYVELRCDPISGHTALYWYRQSLGQGPEFLIYFQGTGAADDSGLPNDRFFAVRPEGSVSTLKIQRTERGDSAVYLCASSLIASGAYNEQFFGPGTRLTVL.

This chain uses TRBV7-8 with TRBJ2-5; TRBD2 agrees at 11 bases. The CDR3 extends over 18 amino acids. Germline lookup yields CDR1 SGHVS and CDR2 FQNEAQ. The trim removed 5 bases at V and 4 bases at J, leaving 15 bases unmatched. CDR3 sequence (DNA): TGTGCCAGCAGCAACGGACTAGCGGGTCCTTCGACGGGAGAGACCCAGTACTTC. It is translated as CASSNGLAGPSTGETQYF.

This clone was observed a few times. This chain joins TRBV2 and TRBJ1-4; D gene unclear. Trimming left V 0 bases short and J 2 bases short, with 7 bases between. Germline values: CDR1 SNHLY, CDR2 FYNNEI. This CDR3 comprises 15 residues. The CDR3 loop is CASSEAGGTNEKLFF. As DNA, the CDR3 is TGTGCCAGCAGTGAAGCGGGAGGGACTAATGAAAAACTGTTTTTT.

The chain has TRBV9 and TRBJ2-6, with no clear D. CDR1 and CDR2 from the germline V gene are SGDLS and YYNGEE. V gave up 4 bases and J gave up 0 bases, with 8 bases separating them. The CDR3 is made up of 15 amino acids. CDR3 nucleotide sequence: TGTGCCAGCAGCCACATAAGCTCTGGGGCCAACGTCCTGACTTTC. Translation: CASSHISSGANVLTF.

In this sample, this clone turned up many times. This chain uses TRBV7-8 with TRBJ2-3, with 8 bases matching TRBD2. This CDR3 is built from 16 residues. Germline V gives CDR1 SGHVS, CDR2 FQNEAQ. Trimming cost V 3 bases and J 1 base; bases outside gene matches: 6. The CDR3 here is CASSFLTSAGTDTQYF. The CDR3 nucleotides read TGTGCCAGCAGCTTCTTGACTAGCGCGGGCACAGATACGCAGTATTTT.

This clone was picked up one time. The chain links TRBV5-5 to TRBJ2-2; D unresolved. This CDR3 region has 12 residues. Trimming removed 0 bases from V and 3 bases from J, with 0 bases in between. The germline V gene has CDR1 SGHKS and CDR2 YYEKEE (reference sequence). The CDR3 nucleotides are TGTGCCAGCAGCTTGGACACCGGGGAGCTGTTTTTT. Translated: CASSLDTGELFF.

About this clone itself: This may stem from a read error, because a much larger clone lies one nucleotide away. The gene calls are TRBV5-1 and TRBJ1-1; 11 nucleotides line up with TRBD1. The ends lost 3 bases at V and 3 bases at J; junction bases unmatched: 1. Germline V gene sequence: CDR1 SGHRS, CDR2 YFSETQ. This CDR3 is built from 14 residues. CDR3 sequence reads: CASSWGQGDTEAFF. For the CDR3, the DNA is TGCGCCAGCAGCTGGGGACAGGGGGACACTGAAGCTTTCTTT.

The V gene is TRBV27, the J gene TRBJ2-2; 8 nucleotides line up with TRBD2. The CDR3 contains 15 residues. V shed 5 bases and J 8 bases; nucleotides not matched to a gene: 10. Germline V CDR1 and CDR2: MNHEY, SMNVEV (reference sequence). The CDR3 coding sequence is TGTGCCAGCAGTCACATAGCGGGATCCGAAGGGGAGCTGTTTTTT. Its translation: CASSHIAGSEGELFF.

The rearrangement joins TRBV13 to TRBJ2-1; TRBD2 is a possible D gene (6 bases). Germline CDR1 and CDR2: PRHDT and FYEKMQ (reference sequence). This CDR3 has 16 residues. Trimming took 4 bases from V and 3 from J, leaving 16 bases between them. This CDR3 is CASSSFLGSGYNEQFF. As DNA, the CDR3 is TGTGCCAGCAGCTCCTTCCTAGGTAGCGGCTACAATGAGCAGTTCTTC.

The rearrangement uses TRBV18 and TRBJ2-5; D gene uncertain. Trimming pared 6 bases from V and 5 bases from J, leaving 19 bases between. This CDR3 region has 15 residues. Germline V CDR1 and CDR2: KGHSH, LQKENI. The CDR3 region has the DNA TGTGCCAGCTCCGCCAGATCCCCCCCACGGGAGACCCAGTACTTC. Translating gives CASSARSPPRETQYF.

The V call is TRBV6-6, the J call TRBJ2-7; 9 nucleotides match TRBD2. This CDR3 is built from 15 residues. CDR1 and CDR2 from the germline V gene are MNHNY and SVGAGI (reference sequence). J was trimmed by 0 bases and V by 5 bases; bases with no gene match: 5. The CDR3 spells CASSDRSGGSYEQYF. The CDR3 DNA reads TGTGCCAGCAGTGACCGTAGCGGGGGCTCCTACGAGCAGTACTTC.

The chain has TRBV19 and TRBJ1-1; D call uncertain. CDR1 and CDR2 (germline): LNHDA, SQIVND (reference sequence). Trimming took 2 bases from V and 6 from J, leaving 19 bases between them. CDR3 length: 16 residues. The CDR3 sequence is CASSIRRAPETPEAFF. Written as DNA, the CDR3 is TGTGCCAGTAGTATACGCCGGGCCCCCGAGACCCCTGAAGCTTTCTTT.

The chain carries TRBV7-3 and TRBJ2-1; 12 nucleotides match TRBD2. In germline, CDR1 is SGHTA, CDR2 FQGTGA. The length of the CDR3 is 15 residues. V lost 5 bases, J lost 9 bases, and 8 bases stayed unmatched. The CDR3 reads CASSLRLAGVTEQFF. DNA for the CDR3: TGTGCCAGCAGCCTACGACTAGCGGGAGTTACTGAGCAGTTCTTC.

J is TRBJ2-5 and V is TRBV7-8, with D possibly called TRBD1 or TRBD2 (6 bases each). The DNA end is a closer match to TRBJ2-7, so the J assignment may be wrong. The length of the CDR3 is 16 residues. Germline CDR1 and CDR2: SGHVS and FQNEAQ. CDR3 sequence reads: CASSLRGAGSTYEQYF. CDR3 DNA: TGTGCCAGCAGCCTAAGGGGGGCGGGGTCGACCTACGAGCAGTACTTC.

This clone has just a few counts. The gene calls are TRBV10-3 and TRBJ1-1; a weak D match, TRBD1 (5 bases). Germline V lookup: CDR1 ENHRY, CDR2 SYGVKD. The CDR3 consists of 15 residues. Trimming shortened V by 4 bases and J by 4 bases, and 16 bases separated the two germline ends. CDR3 sequence (DNA): TGTGCCATCAGTGCGCCCGGGGCAGGGACCACTGAAGCTTTCTTT. Translating it yields CAISAPGAGTTEAFF.

The rearrangement joins TRBV6-5 to TRBJ2-7; TRBD2 matches at 11 bases. The CDR3 spans 13 residues. V trimming: 6 bases; J trimming: 4 bases; junction bases outside the gene matches: 2. CDR1 is MNHEY, CDR2 SVGAGI, per germline. CDR3 loop: CASRTSGAYEQYF. The CDR3 DNA reads TGTGCCAGCAGGACTAGCGGGGCATACGAGCAGTACTTC.

The V gene is TRBV9, the J gene TRBJ2-3; tentatively, D is TRBD2 (7 bases). V lost 0 bases and J 0 bases, leaving 11 bases between the germline ends. CDR3 length: 16 residues. Germline CDR1 is SGDLS and CDR2 is YYNGEE. The CDR3 is CASSVVGGVSTDTQYF. In nucleotides, the CDR3 is TGTGCCAGCAGCGTAGTAGGGGGGGTTAGCACAGATACGCAGTATTTT.

The chain has TRBV27 and TRBJ2-1; D is undetermined. The CDR3 totals 14 residues. V dropped 5 bases and J dropped 0 bases, with 8 bases sitting between them. The germline gives CDR1 MNHEY, CDR2 SMNVEV (reference sequence). In DNA form, the CDR3 reads TGTGCCAGCAGTCCCCGTGGCTCCTACAATGAGCAGTTCTTC. This sequence encodes CASSPRGSYNEQFF.

About this clone itself: Its ends do not fully match the called genes, so a read error is possible. Other DNA sequences in this sample translate to the same CDR3. The chain uses TRBV4-2 and TRBJ2-6; a possible D gene is TRBD1 (5 bases). CDR1 LGHNA and CDR2 YNFKEQ come from the germline V gene. CDR3 length: 16 amino acids. In nucleotides, the CDR3 is TGTGCCAGCAGCCAAGAGTATAGCTCTGGGGCCGACGTCCTGACTTTC. Amino acid sequence: CASSQEYSSGADVLTF.

CDR3 region: CASSSPAGTYEQYF. The CDR3, as DNA: TGCGCCAGCAGCTCGCCCGCAGGAACCTACGAGCAGTACTTC. The V gene is TRBV5-1, the J gene TRBJ2-7; D not certain. The CDR3 extends over 14 amino acids. Trimming took off 3 bases at V and 2 bases at J, with 12 bases between the two ends. Germline V gene sequence: CDR1 SGHRS, CDR2 YFSETQ.

The V gene is TRBV5-1, the J gene TRBJ2-7, with D maybe TRBD2 (5 bases). The germline V gene encodes CDR1 SGHRS and CDR2 YFSETQ. The CDR3 runs to 14 residues. V was pared by 4 bases and J by 3 bases, with 14 bases between. This CDR3 is CASSTGSLVYEQYF. In DNA, the CDR3 is TGCGCCAGCAGCACGGGATCGTTGGTCTACGAGCAGTACTTC. The full variable domain, its missing parts supplied by reference TRBV5-1 and TRBJ2-7, is KAGVTQTPRYLIKTRGQQVTLSCSPISGHRSVSWYQQTPGQGLQFLFEYFSETQRNKGNFPGRFSGRQFSNSRSEMNVSTLELGDSALYLCASSTGSLVYEQYFGPGTRLTVT.

The rearrangement uses TRBV19 and TRBJ2-7; 12 positions match TRBD2. The CDR3 sequence is 15 residues long. V was pared by 3 bases and J by 6 bases, with 6 bases of the junction left unmatched. The germline gives CDR1 LNHDA, CDR2 SQIVND (reference sequence). The CDR3 DNA reads as TGTGCCAGTAGTATGACTAGCGGGAGTCTGGCCGAGCAGTACTTC. Its translation is CASSMTSGSLAEQYF.

This sequence joins TRBV7-9 and TRBJ2-7, with TRBD1 as a possible D gene (6 bases). This CDR3 contains 15 residues. Per germline, CDR1 SEHNR and CDR2 FQNEAQ (reference sequence). V lost 3 bases to trimming and J lost 4 bases, with 16 bases between them. The chain's CDR3 is CASSLVRGDGYEQYF. The CDR3, as DNA: TGTGCCAGCAGCTTGGTCAGGGGAGATGGGTACGAGCAGTACTTC.

Concerning this clone itself: Compared with germline, one end of the junction differs, possibly owing to a read error. The chain links TRBV30 to TRBJ2-5; no definite D call. The J call may not be correct, given that the DNA end is closer to TRBJ2-7. CDR1 and CDR2 (germline): GTSNPN, SVGIG (reference sequence). The CDR3 contains 14 residues. CDR3 coding DNA: TGCGCCTGGAGTTCTCTAGGGCTCGTCCACGAGCAGTACTTC. Protein: CAWSSLGLVHEQYF.

The chain uses TRBV5-4 and TRBJ1-2; no clear D gene. The CDR3 spans 16 residues. Trimming left V 0 bases short and J 4 bases short, with 16 bases between. From germline, CDR1 is SGHNT and CDR2 YYREEE (reference sequence). CDR3 sequence reads: CASSLGRREMFYGYTF. The CDR3 DNA follows: TGTGCCAGCAGCTTGGGTAGGAGGGAAATGTTCTATGGCTACACCTTC.

There are a few counts of this clone. This chain uses TRBV27 with TRBJ2-7; unclear D gene. This CDR3 region has 14 residues. V lost 5 bases, J lost 4 bases, and 15 bases lay in between. Germline V gene data show CDR1 as MNHEY and CDR2 as SMNVEV (reference sequence). CDR3 coding DNA: TGTGCCAGCAGTCTGGACGGGTGGTTATACGAGCAGTACTTC. Translating it yields CASSLDGWLYEQYF.